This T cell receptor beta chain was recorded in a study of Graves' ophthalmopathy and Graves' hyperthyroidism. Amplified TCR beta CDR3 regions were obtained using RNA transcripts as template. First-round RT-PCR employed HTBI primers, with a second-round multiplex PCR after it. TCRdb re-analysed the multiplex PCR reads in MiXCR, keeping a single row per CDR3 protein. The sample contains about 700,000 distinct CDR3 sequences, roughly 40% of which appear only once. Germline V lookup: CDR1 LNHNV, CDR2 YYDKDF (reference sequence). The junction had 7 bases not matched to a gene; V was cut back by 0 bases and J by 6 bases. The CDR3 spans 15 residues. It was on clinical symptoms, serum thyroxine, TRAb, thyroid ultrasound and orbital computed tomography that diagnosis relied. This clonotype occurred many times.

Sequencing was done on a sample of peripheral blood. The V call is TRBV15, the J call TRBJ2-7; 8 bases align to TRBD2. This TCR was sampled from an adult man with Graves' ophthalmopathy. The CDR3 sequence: CATSRDRSGSGEQYF. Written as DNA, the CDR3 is TGTGCCACCAGCAGAGATCGGAGCGGGAGTGGCGAGCAGTACTTC. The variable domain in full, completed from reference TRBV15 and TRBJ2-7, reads DAMVIQNPRYQVTQFGKPVTLSCSQTLNHNVMYWYQQKSSQAPKLLFHYYDKDFNNEADTPDNFQSRRPNTSFCFLDIRSPGLGDTAMYLCATSRDRSGSGEQYFGPGTRLTVT.